This T cell receptor beta chain was found in a study of response to subunit inactivated influenza vaccine. Study-level findings and limits: It was the authors' suggestion that each seasonal influenza vaccination recruits few new T cells.

TCRdb re-called the RT-PCR reads with MiXCR, one entry per CDR3 protein. The sample carries a few hundred thousand distinct CDR3 sequences, 14% recorded once. This clonotype was observed many times. Its specificity is unknown. Germline V gives CDR1 MDHEN, CDR2 SYDVKM. The CDR3 length is 17 residues. V was trimmed by 6 bases and J by 3 bases, leaving 23 bases between them. The chain combines TRBV28 with TRBJ1-2; no firm D call. This clonotype originated in a man between 45 and 60 years old who received an inactivated influenza vaccine. Sample: PBMCs from blood, taken about 12 days after vaccination. CDR3 coding DNA: TGTGCCAGCAGCCCCTACACCTCAGCGGCTTTATACTATGGCTACACCTTC. The encoded protein is CASSPYTSAALYYGYTF.